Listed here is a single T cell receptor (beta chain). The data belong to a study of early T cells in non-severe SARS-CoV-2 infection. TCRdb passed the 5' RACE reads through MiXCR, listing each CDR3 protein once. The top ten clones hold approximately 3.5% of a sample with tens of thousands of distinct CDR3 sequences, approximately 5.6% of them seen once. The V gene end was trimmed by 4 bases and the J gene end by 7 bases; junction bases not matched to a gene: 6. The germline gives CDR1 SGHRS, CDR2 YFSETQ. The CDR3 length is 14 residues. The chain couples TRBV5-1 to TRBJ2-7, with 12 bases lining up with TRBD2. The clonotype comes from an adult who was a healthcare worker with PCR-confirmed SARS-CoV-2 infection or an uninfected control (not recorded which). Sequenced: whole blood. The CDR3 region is CASSKSGTSGEQYF. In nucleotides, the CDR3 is TGCGCCAGCAGCAAATCCGGGACTAGCGGGGAGCAGTACTTC.